The present entry profiles one T cell receptor (beta chain) with its context. This same CDR3 is encoded by further DNA sequences in the sample. The record originates from a study of blood T cell repertoires in COVID-19. For the study at large: COVID-19 samples from acute and convalescent phases originated in the United States, Italy and Spain. Sources were T cells, B-cell-depleted T cells, or PBMCs; the material itself was cDNA or gDNA.

Everyone who took part was roughly 18 to 90 years old, and they came from fewer than 25 US areas. Authors' analysis steps: Cell counts per sample came from amplifying reference gene primers. Method: immunoSEQ multiplex PCR; TCRdb's copy keeps in-frame clones and lacks some. V, J and clone size derive from that table, while D and trimming were established from the DNA sequence. Among about 210,000 clones listed, 65% to 90% were seen once. Input material: PBMCs or T cells enriched from blood (not recorded which). The sequence was obtained from a woman between 40 and 50 years old with acute COVID-19.

The chain's CDR3 is CASSLRGYEQYF. The CDR3 nucleotides are TGTGCCAGCAGCTTAAGGGGTTACGAGCAGTACTTC. The rearrangement links TRBV7-8 to TRBJ2-7; a possible D gene is TRBD1 (5 bases). V lost 2 bases to trimming and J lost 4 bases, with 6 bases between them. The germline V gene encodes CDR1 SGHVS and CDR2 FQNEAQ. This CDR3 is 12 amino acids long.